Each of the 8 T cell receptor beta chains below was sequenced from the same sample in a study of shared clonotypes between healthy human individuals. TCRdb keeps only in-frame clones here, not all; method: immunoSEQ multiplex PCR. The sample lists millions of clones, 85% to 95% seen once, with roughly 0.13% in the top ten. The sample was naive CD4+ T cells sorted from blood. Subset denoted: CD45RA+ positively selected. The source of these receptors is a man aged 18 to 35 in good health.

The chain combines TRBV6-1 with TRBJ1-5; possibly TRBD1 for D (5 bases). V dropped 5 bases and J dropped 3 bases, with 11 bases sitting between them. Per germline, CDR1 MNHNS and CDR2 SASEGT. The CDR3 has 14 amino acids. In nucleotides, the CDR3 is TGTGCCAGCAGTATCACAGGTCTCAATCAGCCCCAGCATTTT. It codes for CASSITGLNQPQHF.

The chain links TRBV6-6 to TRBJ1-1; D might be TRBD1 (6 bases). Germline CDR1 and CDR2: MNHNY and SVGAGI (reference sequence). The CDR3 is 14 amino acids. V lost 0 bases and J lost 4, with 9 bases in between. CDR3 amino acids: CASSYSTGSTEAFF. The CDR3 nucleotides read TGTGCCAGCAGTTACTCTACAGGGAGCACTGAAGCTTTCTTT.

The CDR3 here is CASSYSSNQPQHF. Here the CDR3 DNA reads TGTGCCAGCAGCTACAGTAGCAATCAGCCCCAGCATTTT. V and J are TRBV5-6 and TRBJ1-5; D call uncertain. The V and J ends lost 3 bases and 0 bases respectively, with 4 bases between them. This CDR3 has 13 residues. CDR1 SGHDT and CDR2 YYEEEE come from the germline V gene.

V usage is TRBV4-3 and J usage is TRBJ2-1; 7 nucleotides agree with TRBD2. V shed 8 bases, J shed 5 bases, and the junction held 9 bases outside the gene matches. This CDR3 is built from 14 residues. Per germline, CDR1 LGHNA and CDR2 YSLEER. The CDR3 protein is CASGREWKNNEQFF. Here the CDR3 DNA reads TGCGCCAGCGGGAGGGAGTGGAAAAACAATGAGCAGTTCTTC.

The chain uses TRBV28 and TRBJ1-5; D might be TRBD1 (5 bases). The CDR3 loop spans 11 amino acids. Trimming took off 2 bases at V and 11 bases at J, with 7 bases between the two ends. CDR1 MDHEN and CDR2 SYDVKM come from the germline V gene. The chain's CDR3 is CASSLGGSQHF. In nucleotides, the CDR3 is TGTGCCAGCAGTTTAGGGGGTTCCCAGCATTTT.

V and J are TRBV7-9 and TRBJ1-5, with TRBD1 matching over 11 bases. CDR3 length equals 15 residues. With 4 bases clipped from V and 3 bases from J, the junction kept 2 bases outside the gene matches. Germline CDR1 is SEHNR and CDR2 is FQNEAQ (reference sequence). Here the CDR3 reads CASSSGQGANQPQHF. For the CDR3, the DNA is TGTGCCAGCAGCTCAGGACAGGGGGCCAATCAGCCCCAGCATTTT.

V and J are TRBV27 and TRBJ2-3; no clear D. The V and J ends lost 5 bases and 4 bases respectively, with 7 bases between them. Germline CDR1 MNHEY, CDR2 SMNVEV (reference sequence). There are 12 residues in the CDR3. CDR3 bases: TGTGCCAGCAGTCCTCGGGCAGATACGCAGTATTTT. Amino acid sequence: CASSPRADTQYF.

The chain carries TRBV10-2 and TRBJ1-6; no clear D gene. The CDR3 loop spans 13 amino acids. CDR1 is WSHSY, CDR2 SAAADI, per germline. Trimming took 7 bases from V and 13 from J, leaving 17 bases between them. The CDR3 DNA reads TGCGCCAGCACGGCACAAAGCGGAGAGCCCCTCCACTTT. Translating gives CASTAQSGEPLHF.